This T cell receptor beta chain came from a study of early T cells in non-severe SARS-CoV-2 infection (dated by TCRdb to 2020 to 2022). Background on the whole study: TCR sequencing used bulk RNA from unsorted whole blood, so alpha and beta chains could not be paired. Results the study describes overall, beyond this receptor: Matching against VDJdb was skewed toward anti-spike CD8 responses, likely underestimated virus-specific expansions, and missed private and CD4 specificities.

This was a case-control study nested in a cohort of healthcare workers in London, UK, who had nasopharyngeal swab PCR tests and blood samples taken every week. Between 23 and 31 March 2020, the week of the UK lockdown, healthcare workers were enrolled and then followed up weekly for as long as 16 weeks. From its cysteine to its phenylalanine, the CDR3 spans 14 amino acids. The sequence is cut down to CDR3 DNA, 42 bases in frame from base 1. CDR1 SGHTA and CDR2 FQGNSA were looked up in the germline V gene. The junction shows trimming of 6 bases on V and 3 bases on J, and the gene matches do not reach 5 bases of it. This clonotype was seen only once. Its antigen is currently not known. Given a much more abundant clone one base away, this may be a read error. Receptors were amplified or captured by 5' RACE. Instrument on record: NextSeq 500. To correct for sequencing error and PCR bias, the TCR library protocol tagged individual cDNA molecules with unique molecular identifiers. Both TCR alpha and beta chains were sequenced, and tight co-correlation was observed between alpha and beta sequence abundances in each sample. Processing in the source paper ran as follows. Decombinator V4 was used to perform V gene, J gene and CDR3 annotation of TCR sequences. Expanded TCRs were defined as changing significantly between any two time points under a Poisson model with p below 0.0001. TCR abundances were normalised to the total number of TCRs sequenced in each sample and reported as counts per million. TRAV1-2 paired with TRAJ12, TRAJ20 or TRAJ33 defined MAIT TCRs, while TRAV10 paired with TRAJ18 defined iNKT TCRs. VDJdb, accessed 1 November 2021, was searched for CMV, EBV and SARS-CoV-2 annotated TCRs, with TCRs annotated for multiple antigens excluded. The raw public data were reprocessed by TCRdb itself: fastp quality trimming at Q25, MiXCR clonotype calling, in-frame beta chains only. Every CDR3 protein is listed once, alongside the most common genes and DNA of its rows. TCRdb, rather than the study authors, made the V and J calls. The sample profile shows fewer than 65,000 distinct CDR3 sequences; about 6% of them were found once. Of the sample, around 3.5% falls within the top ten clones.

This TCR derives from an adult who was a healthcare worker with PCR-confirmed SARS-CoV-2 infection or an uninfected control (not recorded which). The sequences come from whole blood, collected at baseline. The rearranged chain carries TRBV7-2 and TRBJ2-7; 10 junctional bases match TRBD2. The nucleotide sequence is TGTGCCAGCAGATCGAGCGGGAGGGTCTACGAGCAGTACTTC. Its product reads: CASRSSGRVYEQYF.